This entry is about one T cell receptor beta chain. V lost 6 bases, J lost 2 bases, and 14 bases stayed unmatched. The germline V gene has CDR1 SGHDT and CDR2 YYEEEE. This CDR3 is 16 amino acids long. MiXCR, applied by TCRdb to the 5' RACE reads, yields one record per CDR3 protein. The table lists under 400,000 distinct CDR3 sequences, around 21% of them singletons, with around 12% in the top ten. The sample comes from a study of T-cell memory formation after mild COVID-19. The rearrangement links TRBV5-6 to TRBJ2-7; the match to TRBD2 covers 7 bases. The receptor's source is an adult woman who had mild COVID-19 (a few samples of this study predate the infection). Cell type and time point are not known. Sequencing was done on a sample of PBMCs or a T cell subset sorted from them (not recorded which). The CDR3 region is CASNADGGRRAYEQYF. CDR3 coding DNA: TGTGCCAGCAACGCGGACGGGGGGAGAAGGGCCTACGAGCAGTACTTC.